This T cell receptor (beta chain) was documented in a study of STAT5B mutations in CD4+ large granular lymphocyte leukemia. This clone occurred a few times. Germline CDR1 and CDR2: MGHDK and SYGVNS. This CDR3 contains 13 residues. V lost 5 bases and J lost 8, with 12 bases in between. Some clones are missing from TCRdb's copy, which holds only in-frame ones; the method was immunoSEQ multiplex PCR. The sample has roughly 21,000 clones, over 65% seen once. The chain couples TRBV25-1 to TRBJ1-4; D call uncertain. This TCR was recovered from a human donor in good health. Material for sequencing was CD4+ T cells from blood buffy coats. The CDR3: CASSTTGREKLFF. The CDR3 DNA reads TGTGCCAGCAGTACCACCGGACGAGAAAAACTGTTTTTT.